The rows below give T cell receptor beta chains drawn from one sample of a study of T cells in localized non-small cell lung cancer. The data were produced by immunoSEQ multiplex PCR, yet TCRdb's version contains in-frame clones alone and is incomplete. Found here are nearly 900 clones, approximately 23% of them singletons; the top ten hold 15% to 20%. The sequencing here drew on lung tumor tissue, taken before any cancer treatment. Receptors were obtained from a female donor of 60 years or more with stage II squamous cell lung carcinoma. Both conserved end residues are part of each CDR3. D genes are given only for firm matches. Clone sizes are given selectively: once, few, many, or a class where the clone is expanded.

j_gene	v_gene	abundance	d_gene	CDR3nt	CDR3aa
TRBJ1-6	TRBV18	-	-	TGTGCCAGCTCACCATCGGGCGGAATAAATTCACCCCTCCACTTT	CASSPSGGINSPLHF
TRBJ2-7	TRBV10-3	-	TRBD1	TGTGCCATCAGTGAGGGGGGCAGGGACAGGGGCTCCTACGAGCAGTACTTC	CAISEGGRDRGSYEQYF
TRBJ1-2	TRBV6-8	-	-	TGTGCCAGCAGTTTAGGGTTACACGGCGGCTACACCTTC	CASSLGLHGGYTF
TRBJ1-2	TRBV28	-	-	TGTGCCAGCGTAGGGGGGTTCGGAGACAGAGGCTACACCTTC	CASVGGFGDRGYTF
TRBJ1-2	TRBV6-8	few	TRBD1	TGTGCCAGCAGTTTAGGGGGCGCCGCGTCGCGCTACACCTTC	CASSLGGAASRYTF
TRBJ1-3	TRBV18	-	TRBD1	TGTGCCAGCTCAAACTCCGGGACAGGAAGGGGAGACTCTGGAAACACCATATATTTT	CASSNSGTGRGDSGNTIYF
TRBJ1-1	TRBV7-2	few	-	TGTGCCAGCAGCTCAACAGAGAACACTGAAGCTTTCTTT	CASSSTENTEAFF
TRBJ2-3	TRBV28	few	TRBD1	TGTGCCAGCAGGCAGACAGGGGGGGGGACAGATACGCAGTATTTT	CASRQTGGGTDTQYF
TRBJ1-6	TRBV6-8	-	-	TGTGCCAGCAGTGACTTTGATTCACCCCTCCACTTT	CASSDFDSPLHF
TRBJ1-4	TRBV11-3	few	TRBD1	TGTGCCAGCAGCTTAGTATCAGGGACCCGGCAGGGGGCAACTAATGAAAAACTGTTTTTT	CASSLVSGTRQGATNEKLFF
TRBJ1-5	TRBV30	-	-	TGTGCCTGGAGCGGGGGGGCCAGGGGCTCTTTTAAGCCCCAGCATTTT	CAWSGGARGSFKPQHF
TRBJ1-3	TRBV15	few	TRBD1	TGTGCCACCAGCAGAGATCCCCTCGGGACAGGGGATGACACCATATATTTT	CATSRDPLGTGDDTIYF
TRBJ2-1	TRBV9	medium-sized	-	TGTGCCAGCAGCACGGGAACCGTGTCCTACAATGAGCAGTTCTTC	CASSTGTVSYNEQFF
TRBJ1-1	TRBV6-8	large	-	TGTGCCAGCAGTTACTCGCAGGGGACTGAAGCTTTCTTT	CASSYSQGTEAFF
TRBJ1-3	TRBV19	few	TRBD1	TGTGCCAGTAGCATCACAGGGGAAGGAAACACCATATATTTT	CASSITGEGNTIYF
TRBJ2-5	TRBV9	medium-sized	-	TGTGCCAGCAGCGTCTTAGGGCAGTACCAAGAGACCCAGTACTTC	CASSVLGQYQETQYF
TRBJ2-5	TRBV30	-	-	TGTGCCGGAGGGGGCCGGGAGACCCAGTACTTC	CAGGGRETQYF
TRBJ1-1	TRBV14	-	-	TGTGCCAGCAGCCGAGAATCCGGGACGAACACTGAAGCTTTCTTT	CASSRESGTNTEAFF
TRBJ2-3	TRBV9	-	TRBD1	TGTGCCAGCAGTGATGTGTTGGGACAGCCCGGAGATACGCAGTATTTT	CASSDVLGQPGDTQYF
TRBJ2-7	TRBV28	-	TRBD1	TGTGCCAGCAGTTCATCGGGACAGGGACTTTCCTACGAGCAGTACTTC	CASSSSGQGLSYEQYF
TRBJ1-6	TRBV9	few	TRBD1	TGTGCCAGCAGCGTGTCCGGGACAGGGGGCAATTCACCCCTCCACTTT	CASSVSGTGGNSPLHF
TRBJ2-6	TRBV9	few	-	TGTGCCAGCAGCAGACACAGTCTGGGGGCCAACGTCCTGACTTTC	CASSRHSLGANVLTF
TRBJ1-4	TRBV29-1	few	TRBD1	TGCAGCGTGCGTGAGGGACAGGGGACGGAAAAACTGTTTTTT	CSVREGQGTEKLFF
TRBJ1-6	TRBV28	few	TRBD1	TGTGCCAGCAGTTTTGACGGCAGGGGGTATTCACCCCTCCACTTT	CASSFDGRGYSPLHF
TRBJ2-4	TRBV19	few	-	TGTGCCAGTAGTGCCCGTGCGAGCACGGCCAAAAACATTCAGTACTTC	CASSARASTAKNIQYF
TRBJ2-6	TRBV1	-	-	TGCGCCAGCAGCCAATCTCCAGCAATCGGCAACTCTGGGGCCAACGTCCTGACTTTC	CASSQSPAIGNSGANVLTF